A single sample is the source of the 3 T cell receptor beta chains below, sequenced in a study of blood T cell repertoires in COVID-19. Clones were read by immunoSEQ multiplex PCR, and TCRdb kept only the in-frame ones, dropping some. The data hold 100,000 to 120,000 clones, with about 90% observed a single time. Sequencing was done on a sample of peripheral blood. The origin of the receptors is a human donor in a cohort sampled during active COVID-19.

The chain is built from TRBV13 and TRBJ2-3; 8 bases are shared with TRBD2. The CDR3 spans 17 residues. Germline values: CDR1 PRHDT, CDR2 FYEKMQ (reference sequence). V was clipped by 5 bases and J by 0 bases; unmatched bases: 10. The CDR3 here is CASSPQFSGASTDTQYF. CDR3 nucleotides: TGTGCCAGCAGCCCCCAATTTAGCGGGGCTAGCACAGATACGCAGTATTTT.

The chain links TRBV3-1 (or the pseudogene TRBV3-2) to TRBJ2-6; TRBD1 matches 10 bases. This CDR3 is built from 20 residues. In germline, CDR1 is LGHDT, CDR2 YNNKEL (reference sequence). V gave up 2 bases and J gave up 0 bases; unmatched junction bases: 10. The CDR3 here is CASSQPGQGFLNSGANVLTF. The CDR3, as DNA: TGTGCCAGCAGCCAACCGGGACAGGGGTTCTTAAACTCTGGGGCCAACGTCCTGACTTTC.

The J gene is TRBJ2-5, the V gene TRBV24-1; possibly TRBD1 for D (5 bases). Germline-derived CDR1 and CDR2 are KGHDR and SFDVKD. V was shortened by 6 bases and J by 5 bases, with 18 bases between the two germline ends. This CDR3 contains 15 residues. Here the CDR3 reads CATSPPDGARETQYF. DNA for the CDR3: TGTGCCACCAGTCCACCCGATGGGGCGCGGGAGACCCAGTACTTC.